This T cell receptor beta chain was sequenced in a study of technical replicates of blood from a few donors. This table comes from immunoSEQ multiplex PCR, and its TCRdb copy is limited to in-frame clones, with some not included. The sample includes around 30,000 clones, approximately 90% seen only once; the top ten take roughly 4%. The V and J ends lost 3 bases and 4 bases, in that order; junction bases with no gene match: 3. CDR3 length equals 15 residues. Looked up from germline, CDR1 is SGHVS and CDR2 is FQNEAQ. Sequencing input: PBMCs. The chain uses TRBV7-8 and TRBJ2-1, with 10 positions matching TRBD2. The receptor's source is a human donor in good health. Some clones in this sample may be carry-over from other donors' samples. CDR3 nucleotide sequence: TGTGCCAGCAGCTTGCTAGCGGGGGAGTACAATGAGCAGTTCTTC. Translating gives CASSLLAGEYNEQFF.